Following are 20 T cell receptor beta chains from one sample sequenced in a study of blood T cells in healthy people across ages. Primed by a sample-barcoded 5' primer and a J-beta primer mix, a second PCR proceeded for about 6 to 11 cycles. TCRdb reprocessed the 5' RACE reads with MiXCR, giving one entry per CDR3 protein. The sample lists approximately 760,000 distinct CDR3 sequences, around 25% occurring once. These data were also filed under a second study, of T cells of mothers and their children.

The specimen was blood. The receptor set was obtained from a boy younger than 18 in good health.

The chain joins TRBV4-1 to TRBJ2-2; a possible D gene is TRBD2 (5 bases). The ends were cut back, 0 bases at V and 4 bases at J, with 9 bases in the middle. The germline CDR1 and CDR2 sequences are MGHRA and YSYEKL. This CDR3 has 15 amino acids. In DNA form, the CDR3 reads TGCGCCAGCAGCCAAGAGAGCGGACCCACCGGGGAGCTGTTTTTT. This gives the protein CASSQESGPTGELFF.

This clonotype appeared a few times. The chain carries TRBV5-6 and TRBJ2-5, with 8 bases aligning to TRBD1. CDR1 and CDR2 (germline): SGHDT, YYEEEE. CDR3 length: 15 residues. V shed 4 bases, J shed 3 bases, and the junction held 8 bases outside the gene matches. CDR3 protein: CASSGVDREEETQYF. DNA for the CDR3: TGTGCCAGCAGCGGGGTGGACAGGGAAGAAGAGACCCAGTACTTC.

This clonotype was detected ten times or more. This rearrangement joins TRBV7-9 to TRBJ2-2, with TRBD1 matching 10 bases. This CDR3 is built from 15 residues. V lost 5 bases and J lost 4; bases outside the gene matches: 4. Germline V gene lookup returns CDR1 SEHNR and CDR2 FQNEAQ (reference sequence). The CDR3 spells CASSPRTGGTGELFF. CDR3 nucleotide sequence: TGTGCCAGCAGCCCTCGGACAGGGGGCACCGGGGAGCTGTTTTTT.

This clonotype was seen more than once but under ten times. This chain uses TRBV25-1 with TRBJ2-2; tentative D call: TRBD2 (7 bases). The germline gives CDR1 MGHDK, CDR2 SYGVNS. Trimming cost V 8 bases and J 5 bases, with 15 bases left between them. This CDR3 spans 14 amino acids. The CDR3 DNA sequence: TGTGCCAGCGAAGGGGGGGGATGGACCGGGGAGCTGTTTTTT. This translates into CASEGGGWTGELFF.

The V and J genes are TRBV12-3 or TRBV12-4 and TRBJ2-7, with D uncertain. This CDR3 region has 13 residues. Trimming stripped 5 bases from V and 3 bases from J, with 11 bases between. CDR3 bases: TGTGCCAGCAGTCCCCCCGGCTTCTACGAGCAGTACTTC. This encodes CASSPPGFYEQYF.

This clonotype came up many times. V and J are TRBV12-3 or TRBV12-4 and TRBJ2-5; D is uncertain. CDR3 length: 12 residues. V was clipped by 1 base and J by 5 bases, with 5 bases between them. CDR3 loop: CASSLDFETQYF. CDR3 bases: TGTGCCAGCAGTTTAGACTTTGAGACCCAGTACTTC.

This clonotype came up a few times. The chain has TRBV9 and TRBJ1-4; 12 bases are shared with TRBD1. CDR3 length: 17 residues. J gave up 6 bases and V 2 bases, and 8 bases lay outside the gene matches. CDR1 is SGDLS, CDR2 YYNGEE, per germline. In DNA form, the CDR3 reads TGTGCCAGCAGCGTCGGGACAGGGGGCTTCATGGATGAAAAACTGTTTTTT. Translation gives CASSVGTGGFMDEKLFF.

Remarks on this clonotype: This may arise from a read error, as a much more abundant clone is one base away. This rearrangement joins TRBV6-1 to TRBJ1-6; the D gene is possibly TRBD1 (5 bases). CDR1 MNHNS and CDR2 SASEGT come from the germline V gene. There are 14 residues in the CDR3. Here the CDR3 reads CATSDEGSISPLHF. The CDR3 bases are TGTGCCACCAGTGACGAGGGGTCAATTTCACCCCTCCACTTT.

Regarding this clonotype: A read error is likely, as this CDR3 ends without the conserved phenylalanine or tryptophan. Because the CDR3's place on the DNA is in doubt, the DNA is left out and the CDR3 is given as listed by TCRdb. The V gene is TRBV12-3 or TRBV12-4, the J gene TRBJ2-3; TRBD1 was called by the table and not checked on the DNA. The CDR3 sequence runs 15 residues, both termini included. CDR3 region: CASSLRTGRTDAEYS.

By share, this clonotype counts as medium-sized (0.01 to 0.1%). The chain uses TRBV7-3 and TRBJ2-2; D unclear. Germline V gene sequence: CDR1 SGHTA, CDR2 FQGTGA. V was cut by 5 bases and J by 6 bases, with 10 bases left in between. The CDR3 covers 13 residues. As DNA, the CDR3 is TGTGCCAGCAGCGCGAAGAAATCCGGGGAGCTGTTTTTT. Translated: CASSAKKSGELFF.

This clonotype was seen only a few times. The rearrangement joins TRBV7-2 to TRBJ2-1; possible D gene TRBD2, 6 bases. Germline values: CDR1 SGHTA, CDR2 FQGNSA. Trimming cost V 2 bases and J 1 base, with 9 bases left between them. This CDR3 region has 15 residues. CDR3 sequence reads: CASSLRAGSYNEQFF. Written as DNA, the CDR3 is TGTGCCAGCAGCTTAAGGGCGGGATCCTACAATGAGCAGTTCTTC.

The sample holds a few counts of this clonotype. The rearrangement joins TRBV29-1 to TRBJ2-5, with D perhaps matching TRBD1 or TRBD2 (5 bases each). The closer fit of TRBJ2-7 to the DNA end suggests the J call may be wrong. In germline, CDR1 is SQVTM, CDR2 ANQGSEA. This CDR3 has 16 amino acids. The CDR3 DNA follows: TGCAGCGTTGAAGGGACCCTAGGACGGGGCTCTAACGAGCAGTACTTC. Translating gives CSVEGTLGRGSNEQYF.

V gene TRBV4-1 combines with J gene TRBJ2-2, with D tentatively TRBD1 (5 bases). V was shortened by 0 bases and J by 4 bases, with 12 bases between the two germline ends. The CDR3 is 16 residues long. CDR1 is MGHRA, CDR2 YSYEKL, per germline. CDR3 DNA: TGCGCCAGCAGCCAAGATGGTGTGACAGTCACCGGGGAGCTGTTTTTT. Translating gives CASSQDGVTVTGELFF.

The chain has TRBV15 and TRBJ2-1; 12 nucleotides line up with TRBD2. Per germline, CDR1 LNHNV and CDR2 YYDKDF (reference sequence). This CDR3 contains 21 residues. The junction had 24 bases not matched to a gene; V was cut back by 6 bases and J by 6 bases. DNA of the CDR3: TGTGCCACCAGTACTGCACCGGGGACAGGCCCGGGACTAGCGGGTGGCAATGAGCAGTTCTTC. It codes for CATSTAPGTGPGLAGGNEQFF.

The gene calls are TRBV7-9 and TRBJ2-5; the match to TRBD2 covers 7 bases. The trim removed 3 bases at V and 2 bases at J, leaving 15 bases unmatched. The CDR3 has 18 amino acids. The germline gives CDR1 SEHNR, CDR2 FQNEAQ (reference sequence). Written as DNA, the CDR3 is TGTGCCAGCAGCTTTTCTCTCGACGGGGGGTACTGGCAAGAGACCCAGTACTTC. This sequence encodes CASSFSLDGGYWQETQYF.

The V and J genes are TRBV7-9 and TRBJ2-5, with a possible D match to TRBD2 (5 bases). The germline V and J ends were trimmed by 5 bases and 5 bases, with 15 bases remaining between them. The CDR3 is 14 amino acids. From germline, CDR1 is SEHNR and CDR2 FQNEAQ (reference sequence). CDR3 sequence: CASSQEVSWETQYF. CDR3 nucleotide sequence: TGTGCCAGCAGCCAGGAGGTTAGCTGGGAGACCCAGTACTTC.

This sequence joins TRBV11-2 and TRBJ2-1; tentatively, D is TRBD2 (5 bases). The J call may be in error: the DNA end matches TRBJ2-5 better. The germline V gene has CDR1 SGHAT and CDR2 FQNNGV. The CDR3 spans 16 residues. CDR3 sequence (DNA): TGTGCCAGCAGCTTAGATACCGGGGTTGTTTGGGAGACCCAGTACTTC. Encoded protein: CASSLDTGVVWETQYF.

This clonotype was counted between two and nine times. The CDR3 bases are TGTGCCAGCACCGGAGAGGGCTATGAAAAACTGTTTTTT. Translating it yields CASTGEGYEKLFF. The V and J genes are TRBV7-3 and TRBJ1-4; no clear D. V was pared by 7 bases and J by 6 bases, with 12 bases between. Per germline, CDR1 SGHTA and CDR2 FQGTGA. This CDR3 contains 13 residues. Full variable domain (remainder filled in from reference TRBV7-3 and TRBJ1-4): GAGVSQTPSNKVTEKGKYVELRCDPISGHTALYWYRQSLGQGPEFLIYFQGTGAADDSGLPNDRFFAVRPEGSVSTLKIQRTERGDSAVYLCASTGEGYEKLFFGSGTQLSVL.

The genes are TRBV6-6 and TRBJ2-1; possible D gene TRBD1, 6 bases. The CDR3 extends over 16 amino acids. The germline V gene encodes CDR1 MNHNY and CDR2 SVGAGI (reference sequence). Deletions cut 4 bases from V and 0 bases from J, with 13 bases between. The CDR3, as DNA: TGTGCCAGCAGTTTAAAACAGGGCAGCTCCTACAATGAGCAGTTCTTC. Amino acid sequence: CASSLKQGSSYNEQFF.

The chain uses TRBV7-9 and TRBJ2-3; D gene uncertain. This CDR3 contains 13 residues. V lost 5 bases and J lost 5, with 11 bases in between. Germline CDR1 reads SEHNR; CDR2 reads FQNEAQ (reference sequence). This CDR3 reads CASSPYIGDTQYF. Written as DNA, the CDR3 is TGTGCCAGCAGCCCTTACATCGGAGATACGCAGTATTTT.